This TCR beta chain was sequenced for a study of siplizumab effects on memory and regulatory T cells. General study findings and limits: Just a small share of alloreactive clones was traced back to unstimulated subsets. The drug siplizumab significantly decreased the alloreactive sequences that could be traced to unstimulated CD4+ memory cells.

Trimming pared 1 base from V and 7 bases from J, leaving 11 bases between. The CDR3 sequence is 13 residues long. The germline gives CDR1 MNHNS, CDR2 SASEGT. TCRdb's copy holds only in-frame clones and misses some; the assay was immunoSEQ multiplex PCR. The top ten hold less than 1.5% of the sample, which has some 100,000 clones, 94% seen once. For this clone: Its specificity is unknown.

Input material: non-Treg CD4+ T cells sorted from blood. The chain carries TRBV6-1 and TRBJ2-7; no firm D call. The origin of this receptor is a human donor in good health. DNA for the CDR3: TGTGCCAGCAGTGAAGTAGTTAGGGCGGAGCAGTACTTC. Its translation: CASSEVVRAEQYF.